These 20 T cell receptor beta chains originate from one sample sequenced in a study of blood T cell repertoires in COVID-19 (dated by TCRdb to about 2020). The method was the immunoSEQ multiplex PCR assay. Here the immuneACCESS table is served through TCRdb, limited to in-frame sequences with V and J called. Missing clones are a known gap in these copies; in checked studies unresolved V genes cover under half, and the rest lacks a known reason. Present in this sample are approximately 120,000 clones, more than 85% of which were seen just once. Around 2% of the sample lies in the top ten. Sequenced: peripheral blood. The receptors were sampled from a man between 45 and 60 years old with COVID-19, enrolled during active disease.

The chain has TRBV4-2 and TRBJ2-7, with 7 bases matching TRBD1. J was trimmed by 0 bases and V by 4 bases; bases with no gene match: 9. The germline CDR1 and CDR2 sequences are LGHNA and YNFKEQ. The length of the CDR3 is 16 residues. The CDR3 nucleotides are TGTGCCAGCAGCCGCACCAACAGGGACAGCTCCTACGAGCAGTACTTC. Encoded protein: CASSRTNRDSSYEQYF.

The CDR3 protein is CASSPTTGSDTQYF. The CDR3 coding sequence is TGTGCCAGCAGCCCCACTACAGGGTCAGATACGCAGTATTTT. The genes are TRBV7-2 and TRBJ2-3; D may be TRBD1 (6 bases). In germline, CDR1 is SGHTA, CDR2 FQGNSA. V lost 5 bases and J lost 4, with 13 bases in between. This CDR3 contains 14 residues.

The chain uses TRBV19 and TRBJ1-5; tentatively, D is TRBD1 (6 bases). CDR3 length equals 15 residues. V gave up 0 bases and J gave up 7 bases, with 13 bases separating them. Germline-derived CDR1 and CDR2 are LNHDA and SQIVND (reference sequence). CDR3 amino acids: CASSIDLQGYQPQHF. CDR3 bases: TGTGCCAGTAGTATAGATCTGCAGGGGTACCAGCCCCAGCATTTT.

The chain links TRBV19 to TRBJ2-5, with 9 nucleotides matching TRBD1. CDR3 length: 14 amino acids. The V gene end was trimmed by 5 bases and the J gene end by 5 bases; junction bases not matched to a gene: 6. Germline loops: CDR1 LNHDA, CDR2 SQIVND (reference sequence). CDR3 amino acids: CASSGTGLRETQYF. DNA of the CDR3: TGTGCCAGTAGTGGGACAGGGCTAAGGGAGACCCAGTACTTC.

The chain employs TRBV10-2 and TRBJ2-7; 10 nucleotides match TRBD2. Germline CDR1 WSHSY, CDR2 SAAADI. The CDR3 totals 18 residues. J gave up 2 bases and V 3 bases, and 13 bases lay outside the gene matches. As DNA, the CDR3 is TGCGCCAGCAGTGATAATCCTAGCGGGAGTACAAGGACCTACGAGCAGTACGTC. As protein: CASSDNPSGSTRTYEQYV.

The genes are TRBV7-3 and TRBJ2-2; 9 bases agree with TRBD1. V lost 5 bases and J lost 5; bases outside the gene matches: 3. The germline CDR1 and CDR2 sequences are SGHTA and FQGTGA. CDR3 length: 14 amino acids. In DNA, the CDR3 is TGTGCCAGCAGCCAGACAGGGGGTACCGGGGAGCTGTTTTTT. This encodes CASSQTGGTGELFF.

The chain links TRBV6-5 to TRBJ1-1; perhaps TRBD1 as D (5 bases). Deletions cut 4 bases from V and 2 bases from J, with 11 bases between. The CDR3 consists of 14 residues. Germline assignment: CDR1 MNHEY and CDR2 SVGAGI. CDR3: CASSSGHVNTEAFF. The CDR3 nucleotides are TGTGCCAGCAGTTCTGGACACGTTAACACTGAAGCTTTCTTT.

The chain combines TRBV6-1 with TRBJ1-3; D gene ambiguous. Germline lookup yields CDR1 MNHNS and CDR2 SASEGT. The CDR3 is 16 residues long. Trimming removed 2 bases from V and 0 bases from J, with 11 bases in between. This CDR3 is CASSESTLISGNTIYF. In nucleotides, the CDR3 is TGTGCCAGCAGTGAATCCACCCTAATCTCTGGAAACACCATATATTTT.

The chain couples TRBV11-2 to TRBJ2-6; 7 bases are a match to TRBD1. The CDR3 covers 17 residues. The V and J ends lost 1 base and 2 bases, in that order; junction bases with no gene match: 5. CDR1 is SGHAT and CDR2 is FQNNGV in the germline V gene. The CDR3 sequence is CASSLVPTGAGANVLTF. The CDR3 DNA reads as TGTGCCAGCAGCTTAGTCCCAACAGGGGCTGGGGCCAACGTCCTGACTTTC.

The chain combines TRBV4-1 with TRBJ2-3; D might be TRBD2 (6 bases). The V end was cut by 1 base, the J end by 6 bases, with 23 bases between. Germline values: CDR1 MGHRA, CDR2 YSYEKL. The CDR3 has 18 amino acids. CDR3 in amino acids: CASSQAFPQRWDWDTQYF. DNA of the CDR3: TGCGCCAGCAGCCAAGCTTTTCCCCAGCGATGGGACTGGGATACGCAGTATTTT.

The rearrangement uses TRBV6-5 and TRBJ1-2, with 7 positions matching TRBD1. Germline V gene data show CDR1 as MNHEY and CDR2 as SVGAGI. With V trimmed by 4 bases and J by 7 bases, 9 bases remained unmatched. The length of the CDR3 is 14 residues. The CDR3 DNA is TGTGCCAGCAGTTTGACGACAGGGTTTAGTGGCTACACCTTC. Its protein product is CASSLTTGFSGYTF.

This rearrangement joins TRBV12-2 to TRBJ2-1; the table's D call, TRBD2, has no DNA check behind it. TRBV12-2 is a listed pseudogene. This CDR3 is built from 18 residues. This CDR3 reads CASRLALSRLAGSNEQFF. CDR3 in DNA: TGTGCAAGTCGCTTAGCCCTCAGTCGGCTAGCGGGAAGCAATGAGCAGTTCTTC.

V is TRBV2 and J is TRBJ1-1; D gene ambiguous. This CDR3 has 12 amino acids. Per germline, CDR1 SNHLY and CDR2 FYNNEI. Trimming left V 7 bases short and J 4 bases short, with 10 bases between. In DNA, the CDR3 is TGTGCCAGCAAGGGAGGATTCACTGAAGCTTTCTTT. Its protein is CASKGGFTEAFF.

This clone was found a few times. This chain connects TRBV30 to TRBJ1-6; D possibly corresponds to TRBD1 (5 bases). Germline CDR1 and CDR2: GTSNPN and SVGIG (reference sequence). This CDR3 has 13 residues. V was pared by 4 bases and J by 9 bases, with 13 bases between. The CDR3 coding sequence is TGTGCCTGGAAGGGGCCCCGAGCTTCACCCCTCCACTTT. This sequence encodes CAWKGPRASPLHF. The whole variable domain, remainder taken from reference TRBV30 and TRBJ1-6, is SQTIHQWPATLVQPVGSPLSLECTVEGTSNPNLYWYRQAAGRGLQLLFYSVGIGQISSEVPQNLSASRPQDRQFILSSKKLLLSDSGFYLCAWKGPRASPLHFGNGTRLTVT.

The gene calls are TRBV18 and TRBJ2-5, with 12 bases fitting TRBD2. Germline CDR1 reads KGHSH; CDR2 reads LQKENI. The junction had 4 bases not matched to a gene; V was cut back by 4 bases and J by 4 bases. This CDR3 contains 15 residues. The CDR3 is CASSRSGLAGETQYF. The CDR3 region has the DNA TGTGCCAGCTCACGGTCGGGACTAGCGGGAGAGACCCAGTACTTC.

The rearrangement joins TRBV27 to TRBJ2-1; TRBD1 agrees at 8 bases. The CDR3 consists of 16 residues. The trim removed 1 base at V and 9 bases at J, leaving 11 bases unmatched. CDR1 and CDR2 (germline): MNHEY, SMNVEV (reference sequence). As DNA, the CDR3 is TGTGCCAGCAGTTTATGGACCCCGGGACAGGAGTCTGAGCAGTTCTTC. It codes for CASSLWTPGQESEQFF.

This chain connects TRBV10-2 to TRBJ1-5, with unresolved D. Germline V gene data show CDR1 as WSHSY and CDR2 as SAAADI. The CDR3 has 13 residues. Trimming took 5 bases from V and 3 from J, leaving 8 bases between them. CDR3 protein: CASSQDFNQPQHF. In DNA form, the CDR3 reads TGCGCCAGCAGTCAGGATTTCAATCAGCCCCAGCATTTT.

V and J are TRBV2 and TRBJ2-1, with D perhaps matching TRBD1 (6 bases). The germline CDR1 and CDR2 sequences are SNHLY and FYNNEI. The V and J ends lost 4 bases and 9 bases respectively, with 16 bases between them. The CDR3 runs 14 residues. This CDR3 reads CASSADRFSGEQFF. The CDR3 nucleotides are TGTGCCAGCAGTGCCGACAGGTTCTCTGGTGAGCAGTTCTTC.

The CDR3 protein is CASSGASTSDYNEQFF. CDR3 sequence (DNA): TGTGCCAGCAGTGGGGCTAGCACTAGCGACTACAATGAGCAGTTCTTC. The chain uses TRBV6-4 and TRBJ2-1, with 7 positions matching TRBD2. The CDR3 length is 16 residues. Germline assignment: CDR1 MRHNA and CDR2 SNTAGT. The ends lost 4 bases at V and 3 bases at J; junction bases unmatched: 9.

This chain uses TRBV7-6 with TRBJ1-1, with D possibly being TRBD1 (6 bases). The CDR3 runs 14 residues. Germline assignment: CDR1 SGHVS and CDR2 FNYEAQ. V was cut by 3 bases and J by 9 bases, with 17 bases left in between. DNA of the CDR3: TGTGCCAGCAGCTTGGCGGCTATAACAGGGAAAGCTTTCTTT. It codes for CASSLAAITGKAFF.